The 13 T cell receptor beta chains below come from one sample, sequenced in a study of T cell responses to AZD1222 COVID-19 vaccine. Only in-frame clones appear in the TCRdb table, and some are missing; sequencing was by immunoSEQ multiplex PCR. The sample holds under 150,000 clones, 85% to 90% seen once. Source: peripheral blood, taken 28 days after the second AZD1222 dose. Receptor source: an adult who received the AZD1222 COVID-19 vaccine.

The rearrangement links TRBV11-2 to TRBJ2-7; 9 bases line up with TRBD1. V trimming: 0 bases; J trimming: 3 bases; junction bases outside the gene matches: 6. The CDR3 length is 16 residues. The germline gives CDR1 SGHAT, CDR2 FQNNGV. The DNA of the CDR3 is TGTGCCAGCAGCTTAGAAACCGGGACAGGGTACTACGAGCAGTACTTC. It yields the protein CASSLETGTGYYEQYF.

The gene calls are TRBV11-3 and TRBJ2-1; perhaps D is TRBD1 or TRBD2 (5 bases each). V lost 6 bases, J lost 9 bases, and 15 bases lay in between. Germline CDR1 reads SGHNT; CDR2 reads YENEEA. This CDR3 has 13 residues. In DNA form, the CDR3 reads TGTGCCAGCAGTTCCCTGGGGGTGGGTGAGCAGTTCTTC. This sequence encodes CASSSLGVGEQFF.

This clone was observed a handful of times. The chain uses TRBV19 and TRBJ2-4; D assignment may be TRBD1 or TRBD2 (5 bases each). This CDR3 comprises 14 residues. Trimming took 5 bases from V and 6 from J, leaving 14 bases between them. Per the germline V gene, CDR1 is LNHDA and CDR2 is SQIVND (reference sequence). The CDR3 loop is CASSVSGLVNIQYF. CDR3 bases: TGTGCCAGTAGTGTTTCGGGGCTTGTAAACATTCAGTACTTC.

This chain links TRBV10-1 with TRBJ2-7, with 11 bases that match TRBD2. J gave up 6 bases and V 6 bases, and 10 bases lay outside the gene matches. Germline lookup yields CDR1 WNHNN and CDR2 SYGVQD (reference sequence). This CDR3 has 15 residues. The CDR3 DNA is TGCGCCAGCAGCCCACTAGCGGGAGCTCCCAGCGAGCAGTACTTC. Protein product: CASSPLAGAPSEQYF.

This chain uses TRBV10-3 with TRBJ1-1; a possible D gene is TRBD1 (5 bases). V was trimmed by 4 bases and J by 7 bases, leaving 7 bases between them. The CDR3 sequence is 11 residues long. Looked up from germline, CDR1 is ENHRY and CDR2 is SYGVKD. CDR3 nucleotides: TGTGCCATCAGTGGTGACAGTGAAGCTTTCTTT. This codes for CAISGDSEAFF.

CDR3: CASSLGTVDQPQHF. CDR3 DNA: TGTGCCAGCAGCTTAGGGACAGTTGATCAGCCCCAGCATTTT. This chain joins TRBV7-8 and TRBJ1-5; D might be TRBD1 (6 bases). Trimming removed 1 base at V and 5 bases at J, with 9 bases between. In germline, CDR1 is SGHVS, CDR2 FQNEAQ. The CDR3 contains 14 residues.

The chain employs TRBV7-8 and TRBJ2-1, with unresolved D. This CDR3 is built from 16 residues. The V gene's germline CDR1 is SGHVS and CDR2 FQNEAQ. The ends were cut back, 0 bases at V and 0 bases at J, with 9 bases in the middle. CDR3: CASSLAGAVSYNEQFF. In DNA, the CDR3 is TGTGCCAGCAGCTTAGCAGGCGCGGTCTCCTACAATGAGCAGTTCTTC. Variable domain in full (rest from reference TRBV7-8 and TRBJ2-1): GAGVSQSPRYKVAKRGQDVALRCDPISGHVSLFWYQQALGQGPEFLTYFQNEAQLDKSGLPSDRFFAERPEGSVSTLKIQRTQQEDSAVYLCASSLAGAVSYNEQFFGPGTRLTVL.

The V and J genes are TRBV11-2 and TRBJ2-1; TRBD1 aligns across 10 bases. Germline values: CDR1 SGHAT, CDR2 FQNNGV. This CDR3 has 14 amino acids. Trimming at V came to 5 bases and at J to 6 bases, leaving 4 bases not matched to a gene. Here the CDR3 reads CASSKRTGGNEQFF. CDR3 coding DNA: TGTGCCAGCAGCAAACGGACAGGGGGCAATGAGCAGTTCTTC.

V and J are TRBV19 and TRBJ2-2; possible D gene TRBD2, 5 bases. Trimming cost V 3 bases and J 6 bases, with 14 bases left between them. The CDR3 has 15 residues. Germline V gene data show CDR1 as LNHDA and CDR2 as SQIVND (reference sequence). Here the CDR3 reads CASSITGSSSGELFF. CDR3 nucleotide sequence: TGTGCCAGTAGTATCACGGGGTCCTCCTCCGGGGAGCTGTTTTTT.

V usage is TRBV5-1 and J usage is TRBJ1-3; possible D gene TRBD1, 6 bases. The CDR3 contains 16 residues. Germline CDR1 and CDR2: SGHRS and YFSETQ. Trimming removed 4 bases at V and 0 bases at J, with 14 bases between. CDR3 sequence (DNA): TGCGCCAGCAGCCTTCAGACAGGCATCTCTGGAAACACCATATATTTT. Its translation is CASSLQTGISGNTIYF.

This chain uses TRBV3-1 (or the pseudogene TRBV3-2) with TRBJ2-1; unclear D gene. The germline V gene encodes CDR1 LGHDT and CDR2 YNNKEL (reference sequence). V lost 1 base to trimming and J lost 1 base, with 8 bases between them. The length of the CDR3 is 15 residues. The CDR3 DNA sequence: TGTGCCAGCAGCCAAGTCTCAGGATCCTACAATGAGCAGTTCTTC. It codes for CASSQVSGSYNEQFF.

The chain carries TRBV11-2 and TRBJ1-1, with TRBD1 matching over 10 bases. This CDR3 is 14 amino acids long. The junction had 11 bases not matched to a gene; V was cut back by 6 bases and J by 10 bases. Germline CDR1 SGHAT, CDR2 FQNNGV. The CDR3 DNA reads TGTGCCAGCAGACCACCGGGACAGGGGTCGAGAGCTTTCTTT. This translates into CASRPPGQGSRAFF.

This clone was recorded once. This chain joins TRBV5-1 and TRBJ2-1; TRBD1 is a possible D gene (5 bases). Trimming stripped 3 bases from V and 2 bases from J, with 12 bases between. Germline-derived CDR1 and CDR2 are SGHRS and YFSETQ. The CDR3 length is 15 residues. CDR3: CASSYEDRAYNEQFF. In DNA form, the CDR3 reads TGCGCCAGCAGCTATGAAGACAGAGCCTACAATGAGCAGTTCTTC.